The 19 T cell receptor beta chains given below trace back to one sample, sequenced in a study of post-analysis software for immune sequencing data. These receptors have no identified antigens. Study results and limitations: TRBV segments more frequent in patients than in controls numbered five and included TRBV5-6, TRBV5-1 and TRBV20-1.

Prepared TCR beta cDNA libraries contained unique molecular identifiers. TCRdb used MiXCR to reprocess the PCR reads, holding one entry per CDR3 protein. The sample consists of some 700,000 distinct CDR3 sequences, approximately 59% of them appearing once. Sample: blood. The source is a girl aged 2 to 9 with multiple sclerosis.

V gene TRBV12-3 or TRBV12-4 combines with J gene TRBJ2-2, with D unresolved. Deletions cut 4 bases from V and 7 bases from J, with 4 bases between. The CDR3 runs 11 residues. CDR3 residues: CASSYIGELFF. CDR3 nucleotides: TGTGCCAGCAGTTATATCGGGGAGCTGTTTTTT.

The chain employs TRBV5-1 and TRBJ2-1, with D perhaps matching TRBD2 (6 bases). The CDR3 runs to 14 residues. Trimming took 0 bases from V and 8 from J, leaving 12 bases between them. Germline CDR1 SGHRS, CDR2 YFSETQ. CDR3 in amino acids: CASSLVGGNYEQFF. In DNA form, the CDR3 reads TGCGCCAGCAGCTTGGTGGGCGGGAACTATGAGCAGTTCTTC.

V usage is TRBV9 and J usage is TRBJ1-5; unclear D gene. With 4 bases removed from V and 3 bases from J, the gap between germline ends came to 11 bases. The CDR3 loop spans 14 amino acids. Germline CDR1 SGDLS, CDR2 YYNGEE. This CDR3 is CASSSDGNNQPQHF. The DNA of the CDR3 is TGTGCCAGCAGCAGTGACGGGAACAATCAGCCCCAGCATTTT.

The rearrangement links TRBV20-1 to TRBJ1-6, with TRBD1 matching over 12 bases. This CDR3 comprises 16 residues. Trimming at V came to 6 bases and at J to 7 bases, leaving 10 bases not matched to a gene. Germline V lookup: CDR1 DFQATT, CDR2 SNEGSKA (reference sequence). The CDR3: CSASGTGGFGNSPLHF. The DNA for the CDR3 is TGCAGTGCCTCCGGGACAGGGGGCTTCGGGAATTCACCCCTCCACTTT.

The chain combines TRBV7-9 with TRBJ2-3, with a weak D call TRBD1 (6 bases). The V and J ends lost 5 bases and 6 bases respectively, with 33 bases between them. The CDR3 contains 20 residues. Germline V CDR1 and CDR2: SEHNR, FQNEAQ (reference sequence). DNA of the CDR3: TGTGCCAGCAGCCTTGCTCCGGGACAATTGGTTGTTGGGAACAGGGATACGCAGTATTTT. Its translation: CASSLAPGQLVVGNRDTQYF.

The V call is TRBV6-6, the J call TRBJ2-1; possible D gene TRBD1, 5 bases. V lost 2 bases to trimming and J lost 4 bases, with 12 bases between them. CDR1 MNHNY and CDR2 SVGAGI come from the germline V gene (reference sequence). This CDR3 has 15 amino acids. The CDR3, as DNA: TGTGCCAGCAGTTACATGGGGCGAGTTTACAATGAGCAGTTCTTC. Translated: CASSYMGRVYNEQFF.

J is TRBJ2-1 and V is TRBV7-6, with 7 bases that match TRBD2. Per the germline V gene, CDR1 is SGHVS and CDR2 is FNYEAQ. V lost 1 base to trimming and J lost 3 bases; unmatched junction nucleotides: 6. This CDR3 has 16 residues. CDR3 amino acids: CASSLELRENYNEQFF. CDR3 bases: TGTGCCAGCAGCTTAGAATTGCGGGAGAACTACAATGAGCAGTTCTTC.

Only a few counts were recorded for this clonotype. V and J are TRBV12-3 or TRBV12-4 and TRBJ2-1; D remains unclear. Trimming stripped 1 base from V and 9 bases from J, with 10 bases between. This CDR3 is built from 13 residues. This CDR3 is CASSLGLDREQFF. CDR3 DNA: TGTGCCAGCAGTTTAGGCTTGGACCGTGAGCAGTTCTTC.

The chain recombines TRBV12-3 or TRBV12-4 with TRBJ2-3; possibly TRBD2 for D (6 bases). The V and J ends lost 5 bases and 0 bases respectively, with 12 bases between them. The CDR3 consists of 15 residues. The CDR3 DNA is TGTGCCAGCAGTCCTCCGGGGACTAGCACAGATACGCAGTATTTT. Its translation is CASSPPGTSTDTQYF.

The V gene is TRBV24-1, the J gene TRBJ2-7, with D unresolved. The closer fit of TRBJ2-5 to the DNA end suggests the J call may be wrong. CDR1 and CDR2 (germline): KGHDR, SFDVKD. This CDR3 has 13 amino acids. The CDR3 sequence: CATSDRLMGTQYF. CDR3 DNA sequence: TGTGCCACCAGTGATCGACTGATGGGGACCCAGTACTTC.

The chain is built from TRBV7-2 and TRBJ2-5, with TRBD2 matching over 13 bases. The junction had 3 bases not matched to a gene; V was cut back by 1 base and J by 7 bases. Germline V gene data show CDR1 as SGHTA and CDR2 as FQGNSA. The CDR3 runs 15 residues. CDR3 nucleotides: TGTGCCAGCAGCTTAGGGACTAGCGGGGGTGGGACCCAGTACTTC. This codes for CASSLGTSGGGTQYF.

The chain couples TRBV7-2 to TRBJ2-3; TRBD2 agrees at 10 bases. This CDR3 spans 16 amino acids. Trimming removed 4 bases from V and 5 bases from J; junction bases left unmatched: 9. Per the germline V gene, CDR1 is SGHTA and CDR2 is FQGNSA. The CDR3 nucleotides read TGTGCCAGCAGCTCGAGAGCGGGGGGGCCTTTAGATACGCAGTATTTT. This codes for CASSSRAGGPLDTQYF.

Notes on this clonotype: One end of the junction fails to match germline, which may point to a read error. CDR3 region: CASRATYTDAQYF. CDR3 nucleotides: TGTGCCAGCAGGGCGACCTACACAGATGCGCAGTATTTT. This chain joins TRBV2 and TRBJ2-3; D is unresolved. Germline V gene data show CDR1 as SNHLY and CDR2 as FYNNEI. CDR3 length: 13 residues.

This clonotype was seen a handful of times. The CDR3 nucleotides read TGCAGCGCAGAAAGGGGACGCGCCCTCCCCTCGGAGCAGTTCTTC. Translation gives CSAERGRALPSEQFF. V gene TRBV29-1 combines with J gene TRBJ2-1; D possibly uses TRBD1 or TRBD2 (5 bases each). The CDR3 contains 15 residues. The germline V gene encodes CDR1 SQVTM and CDR2 ANQGSEA. The ends were cut back, 7 bases at V and 10 bases at J, with 26 bases in the middle.

V is TRBV9 and J is TRBJ2-1, with D perhaps TRBD2 (5 bases). This CDR3 has 15 amino acids. Germline-derived CDR1 and CDR2 are SGDLS and YYNGEE. Trimming pared 0 bases from V and 6 bases from J, leaving 13 bases between. The CDR3 sequence is CASSVGGSRGNEQFF. CDR3 DNA: TGTGCCAGCAGCGTAGGTGGCTCCCGGGGCAATGAGCAGTTCTTC.

Only a few counts were recorded for this clonotype. The chain is built from TRBV29-1 and TRBJ1-1; D call uncertain. Germline V gene sequence: CDR1 SQVTM, CDR2 ANQGSEA. The CDR3 totals 14 residues. The ends were cut back, 5 bases at V and 0 bases at J, with 13 bases in the middle. The CDR3 sequence is CSVTPWQLNTEAFF. For the CDR3, the DNA is TGCAGCGTTACCCCCTGGCAGCTGAACACTGAAGCTTTCTTT.

This rearrangement joins TRBV6-5 to TRBJ1-1, with no clear D. Between the trimmed V and J ends, which lost 6 bases and 5 bases, there was a span of 7 bases. Germline V gene data show CDR1 as MNHEY and CDR2 as SVGAGI. CDR3 length: 11 residues. CDR3 region: CASSQWTEAFF. CDR3 in DNA: TGTGCCAGCAGCCAATGGACTGAAGCTTTCTTT.

This clonotype occurred a few times. The chain employs TRBV11-2 and TRBJ1-6; D remains unclear. CDR3 length: 17 amino acids. CDR1 is SGHAT and CDR2 is FQNNGV in the germline V gene. V lost 0 bases, J lost 2 bases, and 11 bases lay in between. The CDR3 reads CASSLDPLAAYNSPLHF. The CDR3 region has the DNA TGTGCCAGCAGCTTAGATCCGCTGGCCGCCTATAATTCACCCCTCCACTTT. Full variable domain (outside the CDR3, taken from reference TRBV11-2 and TRBJ1-6): EAGVAQSPRYKIIEKRQSVAFWCNPISGHATLYWYQQILGQGPKLLIQFQNNGVVDDSQLPKDRFSAERLKGVDSTLKIQPAKLEDSAVYLCASSLDPLAAYNSPLHFGNGTRLTVT.

In its sample, this clonotype was seen once. The chain links TRBV10-3 to TRBJ2-3; 7 bases match TRBD1. The CDR3 spans 15 residues. In germline, CDR1 is ENHRY, CDR2 SYGVKD. The trim removed 5 bases at V and 1 base at J, leaving 6 bases unmatched. In nucleotides, the CDR3 is TGTGCCATCAGTTCAGACAGGGTCGGCACAGATACGCAGTATTTT. This translates into CAISSDRVGTDTQYF.